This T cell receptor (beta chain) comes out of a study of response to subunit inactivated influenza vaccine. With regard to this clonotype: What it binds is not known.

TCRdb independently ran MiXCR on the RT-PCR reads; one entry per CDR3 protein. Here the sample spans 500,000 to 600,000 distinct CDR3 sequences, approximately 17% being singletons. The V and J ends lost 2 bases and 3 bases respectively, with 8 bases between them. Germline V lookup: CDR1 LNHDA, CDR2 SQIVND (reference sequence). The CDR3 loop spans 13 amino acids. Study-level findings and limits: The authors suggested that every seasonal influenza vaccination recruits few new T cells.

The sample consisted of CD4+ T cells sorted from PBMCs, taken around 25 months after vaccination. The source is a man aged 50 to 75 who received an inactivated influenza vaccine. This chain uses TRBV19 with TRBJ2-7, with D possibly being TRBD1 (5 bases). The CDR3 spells CASSIQGFYEQYF. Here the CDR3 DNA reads TGTGCCAGTAGTATACAGGGATTCTACGAGCAGTACTTC.